Following are 25 T cell receptor beta chains from one sample sequenced in a study of T cells expressing NK-cell markers. With the 5' RACE reads reprocessed, TCRdb shows one record per CDR3 protein and no DNA. This table lists about 550,000 distinct CDR3 sequences. Sequenced input: blood T cells: a sorted CD56 or NKG2C T cell subset, CD4+ or CD8+ T cells, or bulk PBMC T cells (not recorded which). These TCRs come from a man aged 18 to 29 in good health.

The CDR3 sequence is CASSPNRGVGTDTQYF. This chain joins TRBV7-6 and TRBJ2-3; absent DNA, TCRdb's TRBD2 call cannot be checked. The CDR3 spans 16 residues. Germline CDR1 and CDR2: SGHVS and FNYEAQ.

J is TRBJ2-3 and V is TRBV5-4; without DNA, the TCRdb call of TRBD2 cannot be checked. Germline assignment: CDR1 SGHNT and CDR2 YYREEE (reference sequence). The CDR3 consists of 17 residues. CDR3 amino acids: CASSLSSGSPSTDTQYF.

The rearrangement uses TRBV5-1 and TRBJ2-5; TCRdb designates TRBD1, a call that cannot be tested without DNA. The CDR3 spans 19 residues. Germline V gene sequence: CDR1 SGHRS, CDR2 YFSETQ. The CDR3 sequence is CASSFLFSLTGDVQETQYF.

The gene calls are TRBV6-1 and TRBJ2-1; TCRdb names TRBD2, which stays unverified in the absence of DNA. Looked up from germline, CDR1 is MNHNS and CDR2 is SASEGT. The CDR3 is 16 residues long. The CDR3 spells CASSPAQSSSYNEQFF.

V gene TRBV28 combines with J gene TRBJ2-5; TCRdb reports TRBD1, a call that lacks DNA to check it against. Germline V gene lookup returns CDR1 MDHEN and CDR2 SYDVKM. This CDR3 has 14 residues. The CDR3: CASSPGGTAGTQYF. Variable domain in full (rest from reference TRBV28 and TRBJ2-5): DVKVTQSSRYLVKRTGEKVFLECVQDMDHENMFWYRQDPGLGLRLIYFSYDVKMKEKGDIPEGYSVSREKKERFSLILESASTNQTSMYLCASSPGGTAGTQYFGPGTRLLVL.

The chain has TRBV6-2 or TRBV6-3 and TRBJ2-2; the D call of TRBD2 rests on TCRdb alone, since no DNA is present to check it. This CDR3 has 17 residues. Germline assignment: CDR1 MNHEY and CDR2 SVGEGT. Here the CDR3 reads CASSGGTRLAGTGELFF.

This chain connects TRBV6-5 to TRBJ2-7. This CDR3 comprises 13 residues. Germline lookup yields CDR1 MNHEY and CDR2 SVGAGI. The CDR3 sequence is CASSRKGTNEQYF.

The chain employs TRBV7-2 and TRBJ2-7. Germline V gives CDR1 SGHTA, CDR2 FQGNSA. The CDR3 length is 11 residues. The CDR3 spells CASSLERTQYF.

The CDR3 reads CSVEDRVGYNEQFF. V is TRBV29-1 and J is TRBJ2-1. There are 14 residues in the CDR3. The germline V gene encodes CDR1 SQVTM and CDR2 ANQGSEA.

J is TRBJ2-6 and V is TRBV4-3; TCRdb's D call, TRBD1, is unchecked because there is no DNA. From germline, CDR1 is LGHNA and CDR2 YSLEER. The CDR3 runs 17 residues. CDR3 in amino acids: CASSPSRTESGANVLTF.

The chain employs TRBV3-1 and TRBJ1-6. The germline gives CDR1 LGHDT, CDR2 YNNKEL (reference sequence). This CDR3 has 14 residues. The CDR3 reads CASSRRQHYSPLHF.

The chain employs TRBV29-1 and TRBJ1-1; the D gene TCRdb calls, TRBD1, cannot be checked with no DNA. Per the germline V gene, CDR1 is SQVTM and CDR2 is ANQGSEA. There are 15 residues in the CDR3. The CDR3 loop is CSVEPRGRQNTEAFF. The variable domain in full, completed from reference TRBV29-1 and TRBJ1-1, reads SAVISQKPSRDICQRGTSLTIQCQVDSQVTMMFWYRQQPGQSLTLIATANQGSEATYESGFVIDKFPISRPNLTFSTLTVSNMSPEDSSIYLCSVEPRGRQNTEAFFGQGTRLTVV.

The chain employs TRBV10-3 and TRBJ2-3; TCRdb returns TRBD2, unconfirmable since there is no DNA. This CDR3 region has 16 residues. Germline values: CDR1 ENHRY, CDR2 SYGVKD. CDR3 residues: CAISLSPTSGIDTQYF.

This chain uses TRBV4-3 with TRBJ2-1. Germline loops: CDR1 LGHNA, CDR2 YSLEER. The CDR3 has 13 amino acids. Here the CDR3 reads CASSQDRDSEQFF.

The V and J genes are TRBV12-3 or TRBV12-4 and TRBJ1-6; the TRBD1 assignment by TCRdb is unverifiable without DNA. The CDR3 totals 17 residues. The CDR3 sequence: CASSPSTGSSYNSPLHF.

This chain joins TRBV5-1 and TRBJ1-2; TCRdb selects TRBD1, and the lack of DNA leaves this call unchecked. CDR3 size: 15 residues. Germline loops: CDR1 SGHRS, CDR2 YFSETQ. The CDR3 spells CASSPGGLGARGYTF. Drawing the rest from reference TRBV5-1 and TRBJ1-2, the complete variable domain is KAGVTQTPRYLIKTRGQQVTLSCSPISGHRSVSWYQQTPGQGLQFLFEYFSETQRNKGNFPGRFSGRQFSNSRSEMNVSTLELGDSALYLCASSPGGLGARGYTFGSGTRLTVV.

J is TRBJ1-2 and V is TRBV30. Germline V gene lookup returns CDR1 GTSNPN and CDR2 SVGIG (reference sequence). This CDR3 spans 11 amino acids. CDR3 sequence: CAWLKPNGYTF.

The CDR3 sequence: CASSQKVIGGAFSYEQYF. This chain connects TRBV4-3 to TRBJ2-7; the TCRdb D gene call, TRBD1, has no DNA to confirm it. Germline loops: CDR1 LGHNA, CDR2 YSLEER. The CDR3 consists of 18 residues.

The V call is TRBV20-1, the J call TRBJ1-4; without DNA, the TCRdb call of TRBD1 cannot be checked. The CDR3 contains 15 residues. Germline CDR1 DFQATT, CDR2 SNEGSKA (reference sequence). The CDR3 is CSAPPSGGGSEKLFF.

The chain has TRBV5-1 and TRBJ2-2; TCRdb's assignment of TRBD2 cannot be checked, as there is no DNA. The CDR3 runs to 16 residues. From germline, CDR1 is SGHRS and CDR2 YFSETQ. CDR3 loop: CASSPQSGSGTGELFF.

This chain joins TRBV9 and TRBJ2-3; with no DNA, the TCRdb D assignment of TRBD2 cannot be verified. Germline lookup yields CDR1 SGDLS and CDR2 YYNGEE. The CDR3 contains 14 residues. The CDR3 protein is CASSAGTGGDTQYF.

The rearrangement links TRBV12-3 or TRBV12-4 to TRBJ2-5; no DNA is available, so the TRBD1 call from TCRdb remains unchecked. This CDR3 spans 15 amino acids. The CDR3: CASSSTRTGQETQYF.

CDR3 amino acids: CASSLGDLGTTMGEKLFF. The gene calls are TRBV5-1 and TRBJ1-4; without DNA, the TCRdb call of TRBD1 cannot be checked. The CDR3 has 18 residues. Germline CDR1 and CDR2: SGHRS and YFSETQ.

J is TRBJ2-5 and V is TRBV20-1; the D call of TRBD2 rests on TCRdb alone, since no DNA is present to check it. Germline loops: CDR1 DFQATT, CDR2 SNEGSKA (reference sequence). The CDR3 runs 16 residues. CDR3 in amino acids: CSAHPLTSGGQETQYF.

The rearrangement joins TRBV11-1 to TRBJ2-3; the D gene TCRdb calls, TRBD2, cannot be checked with no DNA. This CDR3 spans 19 amino acids. CDR1 and CDR2 (germline): SGHAT, FQDESV (reference sequence). CDR3 in amino acids: CASSLPLAGGIRVTDTQYF.